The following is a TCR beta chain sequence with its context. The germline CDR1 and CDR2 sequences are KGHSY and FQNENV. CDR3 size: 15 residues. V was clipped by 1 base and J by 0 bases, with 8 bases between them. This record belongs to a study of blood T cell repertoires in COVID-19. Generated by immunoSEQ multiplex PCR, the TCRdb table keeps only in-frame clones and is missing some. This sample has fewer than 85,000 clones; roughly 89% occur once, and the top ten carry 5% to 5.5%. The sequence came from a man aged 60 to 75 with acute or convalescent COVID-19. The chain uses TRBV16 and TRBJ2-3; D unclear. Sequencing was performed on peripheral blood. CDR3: CASSQFRSSTDTQYF. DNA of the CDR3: TGTGCCAGCAGCCAATTCCGGTCTAGCACAGATACGCAGTATTTT.